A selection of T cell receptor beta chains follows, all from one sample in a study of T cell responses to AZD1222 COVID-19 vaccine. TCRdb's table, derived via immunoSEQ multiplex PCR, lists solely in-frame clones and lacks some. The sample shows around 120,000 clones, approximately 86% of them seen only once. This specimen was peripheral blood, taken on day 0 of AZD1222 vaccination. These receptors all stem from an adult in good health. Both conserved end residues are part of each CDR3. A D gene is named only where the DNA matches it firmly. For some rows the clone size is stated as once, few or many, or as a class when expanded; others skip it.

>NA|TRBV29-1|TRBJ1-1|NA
TGCAGCATCGAGGACAGCACTGAAGCTTTCTTT
CSIEDSTEAFF
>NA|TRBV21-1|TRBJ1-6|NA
TGTGCCAGCAGACCCGGGACAGGAAGTTCACCCCTCCACTTT
CASRPGTGSSPLHF
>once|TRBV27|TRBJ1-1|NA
TGTGCCAGCACCCGGCCGGGCACTGAAGCTTTCTTT
CASTRPGTEAFF
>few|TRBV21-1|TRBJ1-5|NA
TGTGCCAGCAGCCCGCGGGGGACAGGGAAGTTTATTAATCAGCCCCAGCATTTT
CASSPRGTGKFINQPQHF
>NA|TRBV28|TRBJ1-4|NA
TGTGCCAGCAGTGCCCCCGGGAGGGCAACTAATGAAAAACTGTTTTTT
CASSAPGRATNEKLFF
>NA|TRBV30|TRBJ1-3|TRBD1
TGTGCCTCCACCCCTTGGACAGGACGTTCTGGAAACACCATATATTTT
CASTPWTGRSGNTIYF
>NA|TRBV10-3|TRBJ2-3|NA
TGTGCCATCAGTCAGGGGTCTCGCACAGATACGCAGTATTTT
CAISQGSRTDTQYF
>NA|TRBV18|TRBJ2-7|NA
TGTGCCAGCTCACTGTCGACAGAGTCCTACGAGCAGTACTTC
CASSLSTESYEQYF
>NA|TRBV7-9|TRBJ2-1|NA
TGTGCCAGCAGCTTTGCGGAGGGCCGGGGTGAGCAGTTCTTC
CASSFAEGRGEQFF
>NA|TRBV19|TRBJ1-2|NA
TGTGCCAGTACGACATGGGGCAGTCATGGCTACACCTTC
CASTTWGSHGYTF
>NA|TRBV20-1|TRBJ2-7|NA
TGCAGTGCTCGGACCGAGCGGGAGCAGTACTTC
CSARTEREQYF
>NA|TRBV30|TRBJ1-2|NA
TGTGCCTGGAGTGGGGGGCCAAGGGAGGGCTACACCTTC
CAWSGGPREGYTF
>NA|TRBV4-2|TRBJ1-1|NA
TGTGCCAGCAGCCAAGGTAGTGGGGAAGACACTGAAGCTTTCTTT
CASSQGSGEDTEAFF
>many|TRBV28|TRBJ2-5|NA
TGTGCCAGCAGTCAGTCTACCGGGACACCCCAAGAGACCCAGTACTTC
CASSQSTGTPQETQYF
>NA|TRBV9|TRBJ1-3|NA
TGTGCCAGCAGCTTAGAGGGCAGGGACTCTGGAAACACCATATATTTT
CASSLEGRDSGNTIYF
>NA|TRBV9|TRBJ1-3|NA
TGTGCCAGCAGCGTAGGGCCTCAGGCGTCCGTCTCTGGAAACACCATATATTTT
CASSVGPQASVSGNTIYF
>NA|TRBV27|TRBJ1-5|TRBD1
TGTGCCAGCAGTCGGACAGGGAGCATAGGCCAGCCCCAGCATTTT
CASSRTGSIGQPQHF
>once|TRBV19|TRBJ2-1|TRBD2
TGTGCCAGTAGTATAGGAGCGGGATACAATGAGCAGTTCTTC
CASSIGAGYNEQFF
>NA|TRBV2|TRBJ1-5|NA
TGTGCCAGCAGTCTACAGGGTAATAGCAATCAGCCCCAGCATTTT
CASSLQGNSNQPQHF
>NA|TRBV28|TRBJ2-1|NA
TGTGCCAGCAGTTTGGTCGGGACCAGCTACAATGAGCAGTTCTTC
CASSLVGTSYNEQFF
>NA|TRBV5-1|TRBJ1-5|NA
TGCGCCAGCAGCTCTGGGACGGGTAATCAGCCCCAGCATTTT
CASSSGTGNQPQHF
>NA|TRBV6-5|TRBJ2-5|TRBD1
TGTGCCACCAAGGGGGCTAGGGGGCGGCAAGAGACCCAGTACTTC
CATKGARGRQETQYF
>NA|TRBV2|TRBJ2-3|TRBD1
TGTGCCAGCAGGGGGGACAGCCCCACAGATACGCAGTATTTT
CASRGDSPTDTQYF
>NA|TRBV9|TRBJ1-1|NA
TGTGCCAGCAGCGTAGGAGGATGGGGGGAGGCTTTCTTT
CASSVGGWGEAFF
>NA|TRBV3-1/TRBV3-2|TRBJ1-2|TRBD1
TGTGCCAGCAGCCAGCGGACAGGCCCAGATTATGGCTACACCTTC
CASSQRTGPDYGYTF